This TCR beta chain was sequenced for a study of monozygotic twins with inflammatory bowel disease. This CDR3 comprises 19 residues. TCRdb reprocessed the 5' RACE reads and keeps a single row for each CDR3 protein, giving no DNA. The sample table includes roughly 200,000 distinct CDR3 sequences. Input material: blood. The V and J genes are TRBV12-1 and TRBJ2-2; TCRdb calls TRBD1, which cannot be checked without DNA. TRBV12-1 is a recognized pseudogene. The sequence derives from a human donor with ulcerative colitis or Crohn's disease, or a healthy co-twin of an affected twin (not recorded which). The CDR3 sequence is CASITTPNSGATGTGELFF.